These 13 T cell receptor beta chains came from one sample sequenced in a study of blood T cell repertoires in COVID-19. Generated by immunoSEQ multiplex PCR, the TCRdb table keeps only in-frame clones and is missing some. Of 55,000 to 70,000 clones in the sample, about four fifths were seen once. Sequenced sample: peripheral blood. These receptors all come from a human donor in a cohort sampled during active COVID-19.

In its sample, this clone was seen once. The gene calls are TRBV10-1 and TRBJ2-1; 16 nucleotides match TRBD2. The germline V gene has CDR1 WNHNN and CDR2 SYGVQD (reference sequence). V was clipped by 0 bases and J by 4 bases; unmatched bases: 6. This CDR3 is built from 19 residues. CDR3 protein: CASSESGLAGGNSYNEQFF. The CDR3 DNA is TGCGCCAGCAGTGAGTCGGGACTAGCGGGAGGGAACTCTTACAATGAGCAGTTCTTC.

The V and J genes are TRBV5-1 and TRBJ2-5; TRBD1 matches 12 bases. J was trimmed by 5 bases and V by 5 bases; bases with no gene match: 10. CDR3 length: 16 amino acids. CDR1 SGHRS and CDR2 YFSETQ come from the germline V gene. CDR3 nucleotide sequence: TGCGCCAGCAGTCGATTAGGGGGACAGGGGGCCGAGACCCAGTACTTC. It yields the protein CASSRLGGQGAETQYF.

This chain uses TRBV7-9 with TRBJ2-7; 11 nucleotides match TRBD1. This CDR3 is built from 16 residues. The junction had 9 bases not matched to a gene; V was cut back by 4 bases and J by 4 bases. Germline V gene sequence: CDR1 SEHNR, CDR2 FQNEAQ (reference sequence). The CDR3, as DNA: TGTGCCAGCAGCTCGTCGGACAGGGGGCTATTTTACGAGCAGTACTTC. It translates to CASSSSDRGLFYEQYF.

The J gene is TRBJ2-7, the V gene TRBV6-2 or TRBV6-3; D gene uncertain. The CDR3 contains 16 residues. Germline CDR1 is MNHEY and CDR2 is SVGEGT. The V and J ends lost 2 bases and 0 bases respectively, with 14 bases between them. CDR3 sequence (DNA): TGTGCCAGCAGTTACAAACCGCTACCCCTCTCCTACGAGCAGTACTTC. This encodes CASSYKPLPLSYEQYF.

The chain employs TRBV27 and TRBJ1-1; D unclear. V lost 6 bases and J 1 base, leaving 9 bases between the germline ends. The CDR3 runs to 13 residues. Germline CDR1 and CDR2: MNHEY and SMNVEV (reference sequence). CDR3 sequence: CASSPRENTEAFF. The CDR3 nucleotides are TGTGCCAGCAGCCCTCGGGAGAACACTGAAGCTTTCTTT.

The V gene is TRBV4-1, the J gene TRBJ1-5, with D hard to call. With 4 bases removed from V and 4 bases from J, the gap between germline ends came to 14 bases. The CDR3 has 15 amino acids. Germline values: CDR1 MGHRA, CDR2 YSYEKL. The CDR3, as DNA: TGCGCCAGCAGCCTCGGACGGGAACTAAATCAGCCCCAGCATTTT. Its translation: CASSLGRELNQPQHF.

The chain employs TRBV7-3 and TRBJ2-3; D may be TRBD2 (5 bases). The germline CDR1 and CDR2 sequences are SGHTA and FQGTGA. The CDR3 totals 15 residues. V lost 2 bases and J lost 5, with 14 bases in between. Here the CDR3 reads CASSLGASSIDTQYF. The CDR3 DNA reads TGTGCCAGCAGCTTAGGCGCTAGCTCGATAGATACGCAGTATTTT.

The chain combines TRBV28 with TRBJ1-1; TRBD1 is a possible D gene (6 bases). This CDR3 is 15 amino acids long. In germline, CDR1 is MDHEN, CDR2 SYDVKM. V lost 6 bases, J lost 6 bases, and 20 bases lay in between. CDR3 nucleotide sequence: TGTGCCAGCAGCCTCGTAAAGGGCAGGGGCGCTGAAGCTTTCTTT. It is translated as CASSLVKGRGAEAFF.

J is TRBJ1-5 and V is TRBV6-2 or TRBV6-3, with no clear D. Trimming removed 5 bases at V and 1 base at J, with 9 bases between. CDR1 and CDR2 from the germline V gene are MNHEY and SVGEGT. The CDR3 runs 14 residues. This CDR3 is CASSPSGSNQPQHF. DNA for the CDR3: TGTGCCAGCAGTCCCTCGGGAAGCAATCAGCCCCAGCATTTT.

CDR3 nucleotide sequence: TGCAGCGTTGAATTCCAGACTAATGAAAAACTGTTTTTT. It codes for CSVEFQTNEKLFF. The genes are TRBV29-1 and TRBJ1-4; no definite D call. The CDR3 covers 13 residues. Germline V CDR1 and CDR2: SQVTM, ANQGSEA. The V gene lost 2 bases and the J gene lost 2 bases, with 6 bases spanning the gap.

The chain couples TRBV19 to TRBJ1-2, with D possibly TRBD1 on 5 matching bases. The V and J ends lost 4 bases and 6 bases respectively, with 9 bases between them. Germline CDR1 reads LNHDA; CDR2 reads SQIVND (reference sequence). This CDR3 contains 12 residues. As DNA, the CDR3 is TGTGCCAGTAGTACAGGGTGGGATGGCTACACCTTC. Translation: CASSTGWDGYTF.

The genes are TRBV9 and TRBJ1-2; D perhaps matches TRBD1 (5 bases). The CDR3 sequence is 15 residues long. Trimming cost V 4 bases and J 5 bases, with 18 bases left between them. Germline CDR1 is SGDLS and CDR2 is YYNGEE. In DNA form, the CDR3 reads TGTGCCAGCAGCCCCTCAGGGAGGGTGGGGTATGGCTACACCTTC. It encodes CASSPSGRVGYGYTF.

The V call is TRBV28, the J call TRBJ1-2, with TRBD1 matching 9 bases. V lost 0 bases, J lost 4 bases, and 3 bases stayed unmatched. Germline V gene data show CDR1 as MDHEN and CDR2 as SYDVKM. This CDR3 region has 15 residues. CDR3 region: CASSLWTGGGYGYTF. The CDR3 coding sequence is TGTGCCAGCAGTTTATGGACAGGGGGGGGCTATGGCTACACCTTC.